The 12 T cell receptor beta chains given below trace back to one sample, sequenced in a study of T cells in Graves' hyperthyroidism and ophthalmopathy. It was RNA transcripts that yielded the amplified TCR beta CDR3 regions. RT-PCR in the first round (using the HTBI primer set) targeted the TCR CDR3. TCRdb processed the multiplex PCR reads anew with MiXCR; each CDR3 protein has one entry. Among about 280,000 distinct CDR3 sequences listed, less than 30% were seen once. Sequenced: blood. All receptors come from a man aged 35 to 55 with Graves' hyperthyroidism that later progressed to Graves' ophthalmopathy.

This clonotype was seen many times. The J gene is TRBJ2-7, the V gene TRBV6-1; D call uncertain. Trimming pared 4 bases from V and 3 bases from J, leaving 4 bases between. Looked up from germline, CDR1 is MNHNS and CDR2 is SASEGT. There are 11 residues in the CDR3. CDR3: CASSANYEQYF. For the CDR3, the DNA is TGTGCCAGCAGTGCAAACTACGAGCAGTACTTC.

The rearrangement uses TRBV2 and TRBJ2-5, with 10 bases fitting TRBD2. The CDR3 loop spans 14 amino acids. The germline V gene encodes CDR1 SNHLY and CDR2 FYNNEI. The V segment lost 8 bases and the J segment 5 bases; nucleotides outside the gene matches: 8. The chain's CDR3 is CASVGPSGSETQYF. The CDR3 region has the DNA TGTGCCAGCGTGGGTCCTAGCGGGAGTGAGACCCAGTACTTC.

This clonotype was counted many times. DNA of the CDR3: TGCAGTGCTAGAGCTCGCGGGACCTACGAGCAGTACTTC. Translation: CSARARGTYEQYF. V is TRBV20-1 and J is TRBJ2-7; D possibly corresponds to TRBD2 (6 bases). There are 13 residues in the CDR3. The V end lost 1 base, the J end lost 2 bases, and 9 bases lay between the germline ends. Looked up from germline, CDR1 is DFQATT and CDR2 is SNEGSKA (reference sequence).

The chain links TRBV27 to TRBJ2-7, with 7 bases identical to TRBD1. The CDR3 has 14 amino acids. Germline CDR1 and CDR2: MNHEY and SMNVEV (reference sequence). Unmatched junction bases numbered 6, after V lost 5 bases and J lost 2 bases. CDR3 region: CASSHRGGPYEQYF. The CDR3 region has the DNA TGTGCCAGCAGTCACAGAGGGGGCCCCTACGAGCAGTACTTC.

This clonotype was found many times. The chain uses TRBV19 and TRBJ2-5; TRBD2 matches at 11 bases. The germline gives CDR1 LNHDA, CDR2 SQIVND (reference sequence). This CDR3 comprises 16 residues. V trimming: 2 bases; J trimming: 1 base; junction bases outside the gene matches: 3. This CDR3 is CASSIRGTSGQETQYF. For the CDR3, the DNA is TGTGCCAGTAGTATAAGGGGGACTAGCGGCCAAGAGACCCAGTACTTC.

This clonotype was recorded at least ten times. A junction boundary mismatches the germline segment, possibly from a read error. CDR3 nucleotide sequence: TGTGTCAGCAGCCTAACAGGGAACACTGAAGCTTTCTTT. This encodes CVSSLTGNTEAFF. The chain couples TRBV6-1 to TRBJ1-1, with D possibly being TRBD1 (5 bases). The CDR3 is 13 residues long. Germline CDR1 and CDR2: MNHNS and SASEGT.

This chain uses TRBV20-1 with TRBJ1-5; TRBD1 is a possible D gene (6 bases). The CDR3 spans 13 residues. The ends were cut back, 6 bases at V and 3 bases at J, with 12 bases in the middle. CDR1 DFQATT and CDR2 SNEGSKA come from the germline V gene (reference sequence). CDR3 coding DNA: TGCAGTGCGGACACAGGGAACAATCAGCCCCAGCATTTT. It is translated as CSADTGNNQPQHF.

This clonotype was observed at least ten times. This rearrangement joins TRBV7-8 to TRBJ2-7; D not certain. V lost 5 bases, J lost 7 bases, and 15 bases lay in between. This CDR3 contains 13 residues. Germline loops: CDR1 SGHVS, CDR2 FQNEAQ. CDR3 nucleotides: TGTGCCAGCAGCGACGCTAATTTGCTTGAGCAGTACTTC. Protein product: CASSDANLLEQYF.

This clonotype was detected ten times or more. V is TRBV18 and J is TRBJ2-5, with D perhaps TRBD2 (5 bases). This CDR3 is built from 15 residues. Trimming removed 3 bases from V and 4 bases from J, with 15 bases in between. In germline, CDR1 is KGHSH, CDR2 LQKENI. The CDR3 DNA sequence: TGTGCCAGCTCACCTTCCCGGGGTTCATCAGAGACCCAGTACTTC. Translated, it gives CASSPSRGSSETQYF.

V is TRBV7-9 and J is TRBJ1-2; no definite D call. The V end lost 1 base, the J end lost 4 bases, and 10 bases lay between the germline ends. Germline CDR1 SEHNR, CDR2 FQNEAQ (reference sequence). The CDR3 is made up of 14 amino acids. This CDR3 reads CASSLVAGVYGYTF. CDR3 sequence (DNA): TGTGCCAGCAGCTTAGTGGCAGGTGTCTATGGCTACACCTTC.

This clonotype was seen at least ten times. The chain is built from TRBV11-2 and TRBJ2-7, with 10 bases identical to TRBD1. Germline CDR1 and CDR2: SGHAT and FQNNGV. The CDR3 runs to 14 residues. V gave up 0 bases and J gave up 7 bases; unmatched junction bases: 3. The CDR3 DNA reads TGTGCCAGCAGCTTAGATTGGACAGGGGGAGAGCAGTACTTC. This gives the protein CASSLDWTGGEQYF.

The rearrangement links TRBV13 to TRBJ2-2; TRBD2 aligns across 8 bases. The CDR3 spans 16 residues. The trim removed 0 bases at V and 4 bases at J, leaving 4 bases unmatched. Germline CDR1 reads PRHDT; CDR2 reads FYEKMQ (reference sequence). DNA for the CDR3: TGTGCCAGCAGCTTAGGGCCAGCGGGGGTCACCGGGGAGCTGTTTTTT. This sequence encodes CASSLGPAGVTGELFF.